These 3 T cell receptor beta chains came from one sample sequenced in a study of cytomegalovirus exposure and HLA in healthy donors. Researchers ran the PCR with 60 Vbeta and 13 Jbeta primers. The repertoire was sequenced with immunoSEQ multiplex PCR; TCRdb's copy has only in-frame clones and lacks some. Of around 160,000 clones in the sample, 75% were seen once. Sequences were obtained from PBMCs. The receptors here all came from a middle-aged woman in good health and CMV-seropositive.

This clone was seen a single time. The chain joins TRBV5-1 to TRBJ1-2; TRBD1 is a possible D gene (5 bases). The CDR3 runs 13 residues. V lost 0 bases and J lost 5, with 8 bases in between. CDR1 is SGHRS and CDR2 is YFSETQ in the germline V gene. As DNA, the CDR3 is TGCGCCAGCAGCTTGGAGGGGTCGTATGGCTACACCTTC. Protein sequence: CASSLEGSYGYTF.

This clone was counted once. The chain combines TRBV7-3 with TRBJ1-2, with TRBD1 identical over 9 bases. The V and J ends lost 2 bases and 2 bases, in that order; junction bases with no gene match: 3. The CDR3 contains 15 residues. CDR1 and CDR2 from the germline V gene are SGHTA and FQGTGA. The CDR3 coding sequence is TGTGCCAGCAGCTTAGGGGACAGGGCCAACTATGGCTACACCTTC. This codes for CASSLGDRANYGYTF.

The rearrangement links TRBV4-3 to TRBJ2-2; possible D gene TRBD2, 5 bases. With 0 bases removed from V and 6 bases from J, the gap between germline ends came to 8 bases. Germline CDR1 and CDR2: LGHNA and YSLEER. The CDR3 sequence is 14 residues long. CDR3: CASSQDPLAGELFF. CDR3 in DNA: TGCGCCAGCAGCCAAGATCCACTAGCCGGGGAGCTGTTTTTT.